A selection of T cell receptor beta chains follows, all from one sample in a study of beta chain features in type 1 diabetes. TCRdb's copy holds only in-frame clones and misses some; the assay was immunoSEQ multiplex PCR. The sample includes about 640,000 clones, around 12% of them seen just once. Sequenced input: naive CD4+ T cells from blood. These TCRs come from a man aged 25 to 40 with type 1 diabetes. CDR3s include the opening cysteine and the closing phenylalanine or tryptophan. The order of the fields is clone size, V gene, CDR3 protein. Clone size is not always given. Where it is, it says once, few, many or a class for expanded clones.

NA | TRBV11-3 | CASSLDSGAYYEQYF
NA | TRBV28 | CASSTREKLFF
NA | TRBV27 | CASSSLDRDKNIQYF
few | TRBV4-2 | CASSQGPDGYTF
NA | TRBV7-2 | CASSPRTGRNTGELFF
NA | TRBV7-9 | CASSPPVSGGFPYNEQFF
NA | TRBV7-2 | CASSFRTPRSGANVLTF
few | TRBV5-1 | CASSLGGSEQFF
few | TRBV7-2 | CASSLLAGVTDTQYF
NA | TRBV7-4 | CASSLARSEHF
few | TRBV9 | CASSVLTRLESYEQYF
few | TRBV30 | CAWRPDDGSQYF
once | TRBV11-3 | CASSLHPNSYEQYF
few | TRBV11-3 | CASSAGDRSSNVLTF
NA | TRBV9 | CASSVGGLQETQYF
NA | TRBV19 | CASSKTGVGNEQFF
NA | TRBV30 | CAWSVLTGELFF
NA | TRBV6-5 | CASSSDIQDPDGPQHF
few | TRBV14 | CASSQGAMGNYGYTF
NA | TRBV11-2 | CASSLGREQGFTDTQYF
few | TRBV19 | CASSSLGELTGELFF
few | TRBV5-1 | CASSLAGLASSDTQYF
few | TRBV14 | CASSQERGPPGDTQYF
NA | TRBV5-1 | CASSFGQGVTDTQYF
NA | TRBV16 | CASSHRTGQYGYTF
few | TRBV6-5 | CASSYLRRNTEAFF
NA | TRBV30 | CAWNKGMRSYNSPLHF
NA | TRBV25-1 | CASSTGTGVSGANVLTF
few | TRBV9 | CASSASGQGSRNEQFF